A single sample gave rise to the 10 T cell receptor beta chains below, sequenced in a study of blood T cell repertoires in COVID-19. The method was immunoSEQ multiplex PCR; TCRdb's version includes in-frame clones alone and lacks a portion of them. The repertoire consists of about 150,000 clones, with approximately 85% occurring once and the leading ten covering 0.63%. Material for sequencing was peripheral blood. These receptors all come from a man in his fifties or sixties with COVID-19, enrolled during active disease.

The table lists this clone with a few counts. This rearrangement joins TRBV24-1 to TRBJ1-5; D is possibly TRBD1 (5 bases). The V end was cut by 5 bases, the J end by 2 bases, with 9 bases between. CDR1 and CDR2 (germline): KGHDR, SFDVKD. This CDR3 spans 14 amino acids. For the CDR3, the DNA is TGTGCCACCAGTGTTTCGGGGGGCAATCAGCCCCAGCATTTT. Its translation is CATSVSGGNQPQHF.

The chain has TRBV4-2 and TRBJ2-7; 10 bases line up with TRBD1. The V segment lost 4 bases and the J segment 6 bases; nucleotides outside the gene matches: 6. The germline V gene encodes CDR1 LGHNA and CDR2 YNFKEQ. There are 14 residues in the CDR3. In nucleotides, the CDR3 is TGTGCCAGCAGCCTAGGGACAGGGGAGGGCGAGCAGTACTTC. It yields the protein CASSLGTGEGEQYF.

This clone was counted between two and nine times. V and J are TRBV7-3 and TRBJ2-1; TRBD1 agrees at 8 bases. The germline CDR1 and CDR2 sequences are SGHTA and FQGTGA. Germline trimming cut 4 bases from V and 7 bases from J; bases unmatched to any gene: 9. CDR3 length equals 15 residues. CDR3 coding DNA: TGTGCCAGCAGCTCAGGGGGCGCGGTGGTGAATGAGCAGTTCTTC. This translates into CASSSGGAVVNEQFF.

This clone has only a few counts. The chain links TRBV6-2 or TRBV6-3 to TRBJ2-7, with no clear D. CDR1 is MNHEY and CDR2 is SVGEGT in the germline V gene. Deletions cut 0 bases from V and 0 bases from J, with 3 bases between. The CDR3 consists of 13 residues. The chain's CDR3 is CASSYSSSYEQYF. The CDR3 region has the DNA TGTGCCAGCAGTTACTCGAGCTCCTACGAGCAGTACTTC.

The sample holds a few counts of this clone. This chain connects TRBV4-3 to TRBJ2-7; D possibly corresponds to TRBD2 (5 bases). CDR3 length: 13 amino acids. Trimming removed 1 base from V and 4 bases from J, with 8 bases in between. CDR1 is LGHNA and CDR2 is YSLEER in the germline V gene. This CDR3 reads CASSQARGYEQYF. CDR3 sequence (DNA): TGCGCCAGCAGCCAAGCCCGGGGATACGAGCAGTACTTC.

The CDR3 loop is CASSQIAGSTYNEQFF. CDR3 nucleotides: TGTGCCAGCAGCCAAATAGCGGGCAGCACCTACAATGAGCAGTTCTTC. This sequence joins TRBV14 and TRBJ2-1; 7 nucleotides line up with TRBD2. Germline V gene sequence: CDR1 SGHDN, CDR2 FVKESK. Losses at the gene ends were 2 bases for V and 2 bases for J; bases not matched to a gene: 6. This CDR3 spans 16 amino acids.

This rearrangement joins TRBV9 to TRBJ2-7, with 7 bases lining up with TRBD1. This CDR3 is built from 14 residues. CDR1 is SGDLS and CDR2 is YYNGEE in the germline V gene. Losses at the gene ends were 3 bases for V and 5 bases for J; bases not matched to a gene: 8. The CDR3 DNA sequence: TGTGCCAGCAGCGCACGACAGGGTTTTAACGAGCAGTACTTC. This gives the protein CASSARQGFNEQYF.

The chain is built from TRBV18 and TRBJ1-2; tentatively, D is TRBD1 (6 bases). This CDR3 contains 14 residues. In germline, CDR1 is KGHSH, CDR2 LQKENI. V lost 3 bases and J 1 base, leaving 9 bases between the germline ends. DNA for the CDR3: TGTGCCAGCTCACCCGCAGGGGATAACTATGGCTACACCTTC. It specifies CASSPAGDNYGYTF.

The V and J genes are TRBV12-3 or TRBV12-4 and TRBJ1-1, with unresolved D. The CDR3 has 13 residues. Deletions cut 3 bases from V and 11 bases from J, with 16 bases between. As DNA, the CDR3 is TGTGCCAGCAGTTTGGAGGGTGGGCGAAGCGCTTTCTTT. Its translation: CASSLEGGRSAFF.

This rearrangement joins TRBV5-1 to TRBJ1-1; unclear D gene. The germline V and J ends were trimmed by 0 bases and 3 bases, with 12 bases remaining between them. Germline V CDR1 and CDR2: SGHRS, YFSETQ. This CDR3 is 15 amino acids long. The CDR3 coding sequence is TGCGCCAGCAGCTTGGATAAGCGGACGGACACTGAAGCTTTCTTT. It is translated as CASSLDKRTDTEAFF.